This entry lists 16 T cell receptor beta chains sequenced from one sample in a study of control samples from healthy donors and cancer patients. Assay: immunoSEQ multiplex PCR; the TCRdb copy retains only in-frame clones and omits some. The data contain some 48,000 clones, nearly 95% of them singletons. The sequenced sample consisted of PBMCs. These TCRs come from a woman in her 50s with head and neck cancer.

This rearrangement joins TRBV4-1 to TRBJ2-5, with D unclear. CDR1 and CDR2 (germline): MGHRA, YSYEKL. The CDR3 has 13 residues. The V and J ends lost 1 base and 4 bases respectively, with 7 bases between them. As DNA, the CDR3 is TGCGCCAGCAGCCAAGCCCGCGGAGAGACCCAGTACTTC. It yields the protein CASSQARGETQYF.

The CDR3 nucleotides read TGTGCCAGCAGCTTAGTAGAGGGGGCGGGGGAGCAGTACTTC. Translated: CASSLVEGAGEQYF. The rearrangement uses TRBV7-2 and TRBJ2-7; possible D gene TRBD1, 7 bases. Germline V gene sequence: CDR1 SGHTA, CDR2 FQGNSA. The CDR3 runs 14 residues. V lost 1 base and J 7 bases, leaving 14 bases between the germline ends. Filled out from reference TRBV7-2 and TRBJ2-7, the complete variable domain reads GAGVSQSPSNKVTEKGKDVELRCDPISGHTALYWYRQSLGQGLEFLIYFQGNSAPDKSGLPSDRFSAERTGGSVSTLTIQRTQQEDSAVYLCASSLVEGAGEQYFGPGTRLTVT.

This chain links TRBV28 with TRBJ1-2; 9 bases line up with TRBD1. Germline CDR1 MDHEN, CDR2 SYDVKM. The CDR3 runs to 14 residues. V was clipped by 5 bases and J by 8 bases; unmatched bases: 9. The CDR3 sequence is CASSTQQGARGYTF. In DNA form, the CDR3 reads TGTGCCAGCAGTACCCAACAGGGGGCTAGGGGCTACACCTTC.

J is TRBJ2-1 and V is TRBV7-2; the D is unclear. The CDR3 runs to 12 residues. Deletions cut 5 bases from V and 6 bases from J, with 8 bases between. Looked up from germline, CDR1 is SGHTA and CDR2 is FQGNSA. CDR3 in amino acids: CASSVAGNEQFF. The DNA for the CDR3 is TGTGCCAGCAGCGTGGCCGGCAATGAGCAGTTCTTC.

This sequence joins TRBV5-5 and TRBJ1-4; 7 nucleotides agree with TRBD1. This CDR3 comprises 14 residues. V gave up 4 bases and J gave up 7 bases; unmatched junction bases: 7. CDR1 and CDR2 (germline): SGHKS, YYEKEE (reference sequence). The CDR3 region is CASSLGGSGEKLFF. The CDR3 DNA reads TGTGCCAGCAGCCTAGGGGGCTCGGGTGAAAAACTGTTTTTT.

The rearrangement links TRBV6-4 to TRBJ2-2; unclear D gene. The CDR3 is made up of 13 amino acids. Between the trimmed V and J ends, which lost 2 bases and 3 bases, there was a span of 4 bases. CDR1 is MRHNA, CDR2 SNTAGT, per germline. CDR3 in amino acids: CASSDRDTGELFF. The CDR3 DNA reads TGTGCCAGCAGTGACAGGGACACCGGGGAGCTGTTTTTT.

This chain links TRBV19 with TRBJ2-6, with 12 bases fitting TRBD1. After removal of 4 bases from V and 3 bases from J, the junction contained 4 bases not matched to a gene. The CDR3 is 17 amino acids. Germline CDR1 reads LNHDA; CDR2 reads SQIVND (reference sequence). The CDR3 sequence: CASSSRDRGLGANVLTF. CDR3 nucleotides: TGTGCCAGTAGTAGCCGGGACAGGGGGCTTGGGGCCAACGTCCTGACTTTC. Full variable domain (missing parts from reference TRBV19 and TRBJ2-6): DGGITQSPKYLFRKEGQNVTLSCEQNLNHDAMYWYRQDPGQGLRLIYYSQIVNDFQKGDIAEGYSVSREKKESFPLTVTSAQKNPTAFYLCASSSRDRGLGANVLTFGAGSRLTVL.

The genes are TRBV28 and TRBJ1-6; 12 bases align to TRBD1. There are 19 residues in the CDR3. CDR1 is MDHEN, CDR2 SYDVKM, per germline. V gave up 7 bases and J gave up 7 bases; unmatched junction bases: 17. CDR3 DNA sequence: TGTGCCAGCATCGAGAAGGGGACAGGGGGCGCCTTCGGGAATTCACCCCTCCACTTT. It specifies CASIEKGTGGAFGNSPLHF.

The J gene is TRBJ1-1, the V gene TRBV5-1, with D uncertain. The V gene's germline CDR1 is SGHRS and CDR2 YFSETQ. V was cut by 4 bases and J by 0 bases, with 7 bases left in between. The CDR3 consists of 13 residues. The CDR3 protein is CASSEPVNTEAFF. In DNA form, the CDR3 reads TGCGCCAGCAGCGAGCCGGTGAACACTGAAGCTTTCTTT.

This chain uses TRBV6-6 with TRBJ1-1; 10 bases align to TRBD1. The ends lost 5 bases at V and 5 bases at J; junction bases unmatched: 5. CDR3 size: 14 residues. Looked up from germline, CDR1 is MNHNY and CDR2 is SVGAGI (reference sequence). CDR3 region: CASSPGQGGTEAFF. The CDR3 nucleotides read TGTGCCAGCAGTCCAGGACAGGGGGGAACTGAAGCTTTCTTT.

This chain uses TRBV21-1 with TRBJ2-1. TRBV21-1 is listed as a pseudogene. The CDR3 covers 13 residues. The CDR3: CASREEGGGDEFF. CDR3 in DNA: TGTGCCAGCAGGGAGGAGGGGGGCGGGGATGAGTTCTTC.

The chain carries TRBV6-1 and TRBJ2-1; perhaps TRBD1 as D (5 bases). Per germline, CDR1 MNHNS and CDR2 SASEGT. Trimming pared 3 bases from V and 6 bases from J, leaving 9 bases between. This CDR3 has 13 amino acids. CDR3 nucleotide sequence: TGTGCCAGCAGTGACGACAGTCCCAATGAGCAGTTCTTC. Amino acid sequence: CASSDDSPNEQFF.

The chain employs TRBV10-3 and TRBJ2-6; TRBD2 might be the D (5 bases). Trimming removed 2 bases at V and 2 bases at J, with 7 bases between. CDR1 and CDR2 (germline): ENHRY, SYGVKD. CDR3 size: 15 residues. CDR3 residues: CAISEDGTGANVLTF. The CDR3 bases are TGTGCCATCAGTGAGGACGGGACTGGGGCCAACGTCCTGACTTTC.

This clone was seen once. V is TRBV2 and J is TRBJ2-7, with D possibly being TRBD1 or TRBD2 (5 bases each). The ends were cut back, 0 bases at V and 2 bases at J, with 11 bases in the middle. The CDR3 runs to 15 residues. The germline CDR1 and CDR2 sequences are SNHLY and FYNNEI. The CDR3 DNA is TGTGCCAGCAGTGAAGCGAGGGGACGGCCCTACGAGCAGTACTTC. Its translation: CASSEARGRPYEQYF. Full variable domain (outside the CDR3, taken from reference TRBV2 and TRBJ2-7): EPEVTQTPSHQVTQMGQEVILRCVPISNHLYFYWYRQILGQKVEFLVSFYNNEISEKSEIFDDQFSVERPDGSNFTLKIRSTKLEDSAMYFCASSEARGRPYEQYFGPGTRLTVT.

The chain links TRBV19 to TRBJ1-1, with D perhaps TRBD1 (5 bases). The CDR3 sequence is 16 residues long. Trimming took off 0 bases at V and 0 bases at J, with 11 bases between the two ends. The germline V gene encodes CDR1 LNHDA and CDR2 SQIVND (reference sequence). Here the CDR3 reads CASSIDHGGMNTEAFF. The DNA for the CDR3 is TGTGCCAGTAGTATAGATCACGGGGGAATGAACACTGAAGCTTTCTTT.

This clone was counted once. The V call is TRBV11-2, the J call TRBJ2-1; D is ambiguous. The CDR3 is made up of 15 amino acids. V was clipped by 6 bases and J by 2 bases, with 14 bases between them. Germline V CDR1 and CDR2: SGHAT, FQNNGV. CDR3 residues: CASSPRTLAYNEQFF. In DNA, the CDR3 is TGTGCCAGCAGTCCTCGGACCCTCGCCTACAATGAGCAGTTCTTC.